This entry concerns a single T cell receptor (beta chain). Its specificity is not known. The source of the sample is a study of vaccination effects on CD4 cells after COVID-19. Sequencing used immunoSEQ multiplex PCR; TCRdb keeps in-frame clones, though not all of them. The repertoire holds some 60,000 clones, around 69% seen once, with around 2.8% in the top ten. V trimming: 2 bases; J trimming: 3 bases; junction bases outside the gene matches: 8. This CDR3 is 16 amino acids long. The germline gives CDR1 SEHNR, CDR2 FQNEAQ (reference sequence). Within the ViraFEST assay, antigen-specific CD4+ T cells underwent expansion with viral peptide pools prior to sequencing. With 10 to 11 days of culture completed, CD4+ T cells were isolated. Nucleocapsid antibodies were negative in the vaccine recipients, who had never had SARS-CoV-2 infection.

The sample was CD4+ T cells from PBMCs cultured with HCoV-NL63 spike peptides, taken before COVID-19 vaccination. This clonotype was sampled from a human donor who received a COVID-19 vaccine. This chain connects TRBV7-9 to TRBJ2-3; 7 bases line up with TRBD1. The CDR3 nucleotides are TGTGCCAGCAGCTTAAGGTCTATGGGACAGACAGATACGCAGTATTTT. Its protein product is CASSLRSMGQTDTQYF.